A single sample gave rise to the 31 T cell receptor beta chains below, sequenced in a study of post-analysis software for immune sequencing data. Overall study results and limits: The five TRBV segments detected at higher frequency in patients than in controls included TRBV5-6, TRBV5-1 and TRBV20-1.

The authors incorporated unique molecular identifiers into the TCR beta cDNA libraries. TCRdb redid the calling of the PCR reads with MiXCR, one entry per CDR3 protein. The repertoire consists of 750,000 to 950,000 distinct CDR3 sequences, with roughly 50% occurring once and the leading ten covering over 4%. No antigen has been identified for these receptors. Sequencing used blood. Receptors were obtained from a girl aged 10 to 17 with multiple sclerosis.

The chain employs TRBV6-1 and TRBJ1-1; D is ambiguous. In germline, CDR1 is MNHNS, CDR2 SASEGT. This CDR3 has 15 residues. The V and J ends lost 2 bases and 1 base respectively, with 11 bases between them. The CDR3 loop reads CASSEYTNPNTEAFF. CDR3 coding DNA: TGTGCCAGCAGTGAATACACGAATCCGAACACTGAAGCTTTCTTT.

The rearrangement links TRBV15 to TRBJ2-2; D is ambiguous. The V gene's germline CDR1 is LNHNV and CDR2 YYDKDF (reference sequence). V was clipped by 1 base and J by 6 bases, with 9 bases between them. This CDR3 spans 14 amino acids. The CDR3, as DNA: TGTGCCACCAGCAGAGGGGGTAGTGCCGGGGAGCTGTTTTTT. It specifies CATSRGGSAGELFF.

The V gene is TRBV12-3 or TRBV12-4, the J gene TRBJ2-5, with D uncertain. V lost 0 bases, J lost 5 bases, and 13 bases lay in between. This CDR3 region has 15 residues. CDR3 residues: CASSLAVPGTETQYF. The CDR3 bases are TGTGCCAGCAGTTTAGCGGTCCCTGGTACTGAGACCCAGTACTTC.

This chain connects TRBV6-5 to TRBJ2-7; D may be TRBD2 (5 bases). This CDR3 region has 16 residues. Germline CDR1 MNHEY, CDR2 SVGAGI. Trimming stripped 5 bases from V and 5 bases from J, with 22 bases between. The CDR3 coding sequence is TGTGCCAGCAGTCCTGAAGTCCGGGATTATCCCCACGAGCAGTACTTC. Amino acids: CASSPEVRDYPHEQYF.

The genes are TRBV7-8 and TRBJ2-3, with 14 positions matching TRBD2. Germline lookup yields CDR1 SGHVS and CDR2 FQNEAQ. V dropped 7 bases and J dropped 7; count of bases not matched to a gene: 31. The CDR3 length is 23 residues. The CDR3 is CASNPVSDGGTVGLAGERYTQYF. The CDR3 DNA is TGTGCCAGCAACCCGGTTTCGGACGGCGGAACGGTGGGACTAGCGGGGGAACGGTATACGCAGTATTTT. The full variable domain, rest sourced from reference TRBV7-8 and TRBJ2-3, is GAGVSQSPRYKVAKRGQDVALRCDPISGHVSLFWYQQALGQGPEFLTYFQNEAQLDKSGLPSDRFFAERPEGSVSTLKIQRTQQEDSAVYLCASNPVSDGGTVGLAGERYTQYFGPGTRLTVL.

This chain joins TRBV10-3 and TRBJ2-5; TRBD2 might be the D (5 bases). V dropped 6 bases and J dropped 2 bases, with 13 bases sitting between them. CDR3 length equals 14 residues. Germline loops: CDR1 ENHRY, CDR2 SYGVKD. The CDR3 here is CAIRLALGQETQYF. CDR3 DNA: TGTGCCATCAGGCTAGCTTTGGGACAAGAGACCCAGTACTTC.

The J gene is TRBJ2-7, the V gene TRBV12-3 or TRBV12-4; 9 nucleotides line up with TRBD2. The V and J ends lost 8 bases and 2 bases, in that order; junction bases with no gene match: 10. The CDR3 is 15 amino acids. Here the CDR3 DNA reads TGTGCCAGCGGTGATACTAGCGGGCCTACCTACGAGCAGTACTTC. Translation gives CASGDTSGPTYEQYF.

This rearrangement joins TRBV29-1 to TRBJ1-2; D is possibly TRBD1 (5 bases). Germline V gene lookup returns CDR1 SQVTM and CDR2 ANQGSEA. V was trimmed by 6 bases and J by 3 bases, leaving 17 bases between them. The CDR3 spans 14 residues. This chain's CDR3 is CSVGRVKEDYGYTF. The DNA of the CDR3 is TGCAGCGTAGGCAGGGTCAAGGAGGACTATGGCTACACCTTC.

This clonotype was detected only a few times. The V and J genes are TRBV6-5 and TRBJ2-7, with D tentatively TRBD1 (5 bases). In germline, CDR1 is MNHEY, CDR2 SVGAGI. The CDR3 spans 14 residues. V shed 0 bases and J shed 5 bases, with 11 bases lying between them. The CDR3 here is CASSYSLQVHEQYF. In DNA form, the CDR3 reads TGTGCCAGCAGTTACTCGTTACAGGTCCACGAGCAGTACTTC.

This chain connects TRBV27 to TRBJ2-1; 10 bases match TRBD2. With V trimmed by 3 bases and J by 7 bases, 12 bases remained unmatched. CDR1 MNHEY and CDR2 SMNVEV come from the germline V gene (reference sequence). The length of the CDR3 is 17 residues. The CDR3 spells CASSFPLVAGGWNEQFF. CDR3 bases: TGTGCCAGCAGTTTCCCCCTTGTAGCGGGGGGCTGGAATGAGCAGTTCTTC.

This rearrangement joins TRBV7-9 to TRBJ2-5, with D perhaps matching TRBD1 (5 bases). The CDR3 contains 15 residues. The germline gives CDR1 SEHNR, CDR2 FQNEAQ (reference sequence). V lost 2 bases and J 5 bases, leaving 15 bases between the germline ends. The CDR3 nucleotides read TGTGCCAGCAGCTTAACTGCAGGGCTGGAGGAGACCCAGTACTTC. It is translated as CASSLTAGLEETQYF.

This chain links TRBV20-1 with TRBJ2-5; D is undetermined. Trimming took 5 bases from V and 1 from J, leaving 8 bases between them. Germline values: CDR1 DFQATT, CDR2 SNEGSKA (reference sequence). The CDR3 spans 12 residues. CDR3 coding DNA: TGCAGTGCTGAAGTCGGCCAAGAGACCCAGTACTTC. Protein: CSAEVGQETQYF.

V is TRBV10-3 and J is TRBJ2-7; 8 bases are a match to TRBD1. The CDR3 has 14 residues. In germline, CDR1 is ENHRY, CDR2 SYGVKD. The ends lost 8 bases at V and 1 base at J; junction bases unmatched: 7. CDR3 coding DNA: TGTGCCATCGGGGGACAGGCCCTTTCCTACGAGCAGTACTTC. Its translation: CAIGGQALSYEQYF.

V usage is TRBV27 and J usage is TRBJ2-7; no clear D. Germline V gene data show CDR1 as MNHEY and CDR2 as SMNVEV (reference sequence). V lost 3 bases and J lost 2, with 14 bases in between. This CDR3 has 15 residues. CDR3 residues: CASSFRQPSPYEQYF. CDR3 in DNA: TGTGCCAGCAGTTTTAGGCAGCCATCACCCTACGAGCAGTACTTC.

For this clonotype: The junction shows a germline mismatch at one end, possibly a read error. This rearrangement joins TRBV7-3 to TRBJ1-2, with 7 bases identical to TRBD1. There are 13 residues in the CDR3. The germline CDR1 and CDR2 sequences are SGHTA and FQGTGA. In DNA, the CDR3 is TGTGCCAGCAGCTTAGGACAGGATGATGGCCACACCTTC. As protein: CASSLGQDDGHTF.

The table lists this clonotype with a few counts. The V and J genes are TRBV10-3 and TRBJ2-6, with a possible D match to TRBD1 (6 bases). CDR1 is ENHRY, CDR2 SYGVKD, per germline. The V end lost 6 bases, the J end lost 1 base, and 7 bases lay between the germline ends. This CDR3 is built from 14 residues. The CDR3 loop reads CAIRQGSGANVLTF. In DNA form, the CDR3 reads TGTGCCATCAGACAGGGATCTGGGGCCAACGTCCTGACTTTC.

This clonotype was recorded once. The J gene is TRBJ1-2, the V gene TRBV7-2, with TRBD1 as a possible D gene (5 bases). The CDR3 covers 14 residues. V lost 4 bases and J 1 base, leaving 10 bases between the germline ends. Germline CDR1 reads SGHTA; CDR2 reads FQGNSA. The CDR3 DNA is TGTGCCAGCAGCTCAGGGATGTTTAACTATGGCTACACCTTC. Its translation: CASSSGMFNYGYTF.

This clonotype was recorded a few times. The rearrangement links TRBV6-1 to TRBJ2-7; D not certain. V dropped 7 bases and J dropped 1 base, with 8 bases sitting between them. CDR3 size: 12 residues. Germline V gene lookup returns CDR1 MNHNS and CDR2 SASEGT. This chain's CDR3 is CASKPYSYEQYF. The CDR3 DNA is TGTGCCAGCAAGCCTTATTCCTACGAGCAGTACTTC.

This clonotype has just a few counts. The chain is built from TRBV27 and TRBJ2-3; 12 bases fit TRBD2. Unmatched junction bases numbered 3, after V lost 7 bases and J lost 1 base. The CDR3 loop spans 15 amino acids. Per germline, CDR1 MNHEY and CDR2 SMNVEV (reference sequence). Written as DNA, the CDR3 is TGTGCCAGCACTCGACTAGCGGGAGGCACAGATACGCAGTATTTT. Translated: CASTRLAGGTDTQYF.

Written as DNA, the CDR3 is TGTGCCAGCAGTCTTAGCGGGAGCGCCTACTACGAGCAGTACTTC. Translated: CASSLSGSAYYEQYF. V and J are TRBV6-6 and TRBJ2-7; TRBD2 matches 9 bases. Unmatched junction bases numbered 8, after V lost 5 bases and J lost 3 bases. This CDR3 contains 15 residues. Per germline, CDR1 MNHNY and CDR2 SVGAGI (reference sequence).

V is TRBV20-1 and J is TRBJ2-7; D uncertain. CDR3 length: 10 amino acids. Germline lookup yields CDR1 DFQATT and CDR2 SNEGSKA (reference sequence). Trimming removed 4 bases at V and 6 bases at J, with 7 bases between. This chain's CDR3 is CSAISLEQYF. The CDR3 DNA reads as TGCAGTGCTATATCGCTCGAGCAGTACTTC.

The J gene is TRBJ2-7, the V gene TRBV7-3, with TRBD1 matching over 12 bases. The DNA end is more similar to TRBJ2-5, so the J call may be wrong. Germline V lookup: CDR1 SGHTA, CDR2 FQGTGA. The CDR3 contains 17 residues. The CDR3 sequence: CASSSKTRDRGLETQYF. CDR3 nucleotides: TGTGCCAGCAGCTCTAAGACACGGGACAGGGGGCTGGAGACCCAGTACTTC.

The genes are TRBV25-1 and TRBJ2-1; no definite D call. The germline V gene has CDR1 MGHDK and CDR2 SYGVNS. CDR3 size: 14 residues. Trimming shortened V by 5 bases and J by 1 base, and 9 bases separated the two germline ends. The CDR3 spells CASSLGPSYNEQFF. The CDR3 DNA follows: TGTGCCAGCAGTCTAGGACCTTCCTACAATGAGCAGTTCTTC.

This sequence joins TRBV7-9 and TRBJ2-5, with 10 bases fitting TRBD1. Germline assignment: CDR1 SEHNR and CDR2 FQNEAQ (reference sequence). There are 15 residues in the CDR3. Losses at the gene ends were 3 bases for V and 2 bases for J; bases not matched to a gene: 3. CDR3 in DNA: TGTGCCAGCAGCTTGGGGACAGGGGATCAAGAGACCCAGTACTTC. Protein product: CASSLGTGDQETQYF.

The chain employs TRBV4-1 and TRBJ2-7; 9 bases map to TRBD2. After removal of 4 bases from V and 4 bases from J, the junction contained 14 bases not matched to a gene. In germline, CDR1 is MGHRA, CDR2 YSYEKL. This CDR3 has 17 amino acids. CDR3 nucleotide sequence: TGCGCCAGCAGCCTGCCCCTGGGGCTAGCGGGGAGGTACGAGCAGTACTTC. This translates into CASSLPLGLAGRYEQYF.

The CDR3 coding sequence is TGTGCCAGCGGCCGACAGGTTGATAATTCACCCCTCCACTTT. Translation gives CASGRQVDNSPLHF. The V call is TRBV27, the J call TRBJ1-6; D might be TRBD1 (6 bases). V lost 8 bases and J lost 5, with 13 bases in between. Germline V gene lookup returns CDR1 MNHEY and CDR2 SMNVEV (reference sequence). This CDR3 is 14 amino acids long.

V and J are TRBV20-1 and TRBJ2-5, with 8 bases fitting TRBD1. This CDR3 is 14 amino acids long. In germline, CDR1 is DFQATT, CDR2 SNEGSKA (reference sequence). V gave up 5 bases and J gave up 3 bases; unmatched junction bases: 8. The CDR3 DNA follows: TGCAGTGCTTGCGCCGGGACAGGCGAAGAGACCCAGTACTTC. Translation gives CSACAGTGEETQYF.

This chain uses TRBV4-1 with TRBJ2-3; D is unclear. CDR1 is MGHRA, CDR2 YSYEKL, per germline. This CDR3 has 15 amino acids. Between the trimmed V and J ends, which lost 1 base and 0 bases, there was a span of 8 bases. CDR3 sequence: CASSQVGFSTDTQYF. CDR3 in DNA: TGCGCCAGCAGCCAAGTGGGCTTCAGCACAGATACGCAGTATTTT.

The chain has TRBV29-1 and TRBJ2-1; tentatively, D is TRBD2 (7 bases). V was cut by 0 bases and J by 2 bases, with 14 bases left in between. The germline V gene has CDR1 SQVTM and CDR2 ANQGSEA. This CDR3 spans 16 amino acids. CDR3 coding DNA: TGCAGCGTTGAAGATCTTTTGGGGGGGCCCTACAATGAGCAGTTCTTC. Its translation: CSVEDLLGGPYNEQFF.

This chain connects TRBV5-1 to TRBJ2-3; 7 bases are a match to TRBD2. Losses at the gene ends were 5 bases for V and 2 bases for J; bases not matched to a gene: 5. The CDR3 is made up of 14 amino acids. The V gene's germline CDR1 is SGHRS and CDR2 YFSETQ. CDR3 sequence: CASRGGPDTDTQYF. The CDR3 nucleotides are TGCGCCAGCAGGGGAGGGCCGGACACAGATACGCAGTATTTT.

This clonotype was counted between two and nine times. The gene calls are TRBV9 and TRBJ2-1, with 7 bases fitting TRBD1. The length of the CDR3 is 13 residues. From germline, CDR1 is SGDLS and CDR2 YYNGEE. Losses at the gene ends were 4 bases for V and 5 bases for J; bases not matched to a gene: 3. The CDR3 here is CASSPGTDNEQFF. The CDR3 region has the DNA TGTGCCAGCAGCCCCGGGACAGACAATGAGCAGTTCTTC.